A selection of T cell receptor beta chains follows, all from one sample in a study of OX40 agonist ivuxolimab in advanced cancers. Assay: immunoSEQ multiplex PCR; the TCRdb copy retains only in-frame clones and omits some. The sample holds tens of thousands of clones, around 90% seen once. This material consisted of CD4+ or CD8+ T cells sorted from blood, taken in a trial of the OX40 agonist ivuxolimab. The receptors originated from an adult with an advanced solid tumor such as melanoma, head and neck, liver or kidney cancer. The CDR3 runs from the conserved cysteine through the conserved F or W. The order of the fields is D gene, V gene, clone size, J gene, CDR3 protein, CDR3 DNA. A D gene is named only where the DNA matches it firmly. Only some rows state a clone size, as once, few, many or a class for expanded clones.

D: .
V: TRBV18
size: .
J: TRBJ2-7
CDR3: CASSPLEGGEQYF
DNA: TGTGCCAGCTCACCACTGGAGGGGGGGGAGCAGTACTTC

D: TRBD2
V: TRBV7-8
size: .
J: TRBJ2-1
CDR3: CASTLAVAGGYNEQFF
DNA: TGTGCCAGCACCCTGGCAGTAGCGGGAGGGTACAATGAGCAGTTCTTC

D: .
V: TRBV7-3
size: once
J: TRBJ2-1
CDR3: CASSLDRYNEQFF
DNA: TGTGCCAGCAGCTTAGATCGATACAATGAGCAGTTCTTC

D: TRBD1
V: TRBV9
size: once
J: TRBJ2-5
CDR3: CASSPGQGAGETQYF
DNA: TGTGCCAGCAGCCCCGGACAGGGGGCAGGGGAGACCCAGTACTTC

D: .
V: TRBV28
size: .
J: TRBJ2-1
CDR3: CASSFWAMTNEQFF
DNA: TGTGCCAGCAGTTTTTGGGCAATGACCAATGAGCAGTTCTTC

D: TRBD1
V: TRBV10-3
size: once
J: TRBJ1-5
CDR3: CAISETDRDNQPQHF
DNA: TGTGCCATCAGTGAGACCGACAGGGACAATCAGCCCCAGCATTTT

D: .
V: TRBV29-1
size: few
J: TRBJ1-2
CDR3: CSVEYGAAYGYTF
DNA: TGCAGCGTTGAATACGGGGCTGCGTATGGCTACACCTTC

D: TRBD1
V: TRBV15
size: .
J: TRBJ1-1
CDR3: CATSRATGVNTEAFF
DNA: TGTGCCACCAGCAGAGCTACAGGGGTGAACACTGAAGCTTTCTTT

D: .
V: TRBV5-1
size: .
J: TRBJ2-2
CDR3: CASRLSGVNTGELFF
DNA: TGCGCCAGCAGACTAAGCGGAGTCAACACCGGGGAGCTGTTTTTT

D: .
V: TRBV6-5
size: .
J: TRBJ2-2
CDR3: CASIGVAGELFF
DNA: TGTGCCAGCATAGGGGTTGCCGGGGAGCTGTTTTTT

D: .
V: TRBV29-1
size: .
J: TRBJ2-1
CDR3: CSVEGGWNEQFF
DNA: TGCAGCGTTGAAGGGGGCTGGAATGAGCAGTTCTTC

D: .
V: TRBV5-1
size: .
J: TRBJ2-5
CDR3: CASSLLPVGQGMGETQYF
DNA: TGCGCCAGCAGCTTGCTCCCGGTCGGGCAGGGGATGGGAGAGACCCAGTACTTC

D: .
V: TRBV19
size: .
J: TRBJ2-6
CDR3: CASSMDTSGANVLTF
DNA: TGTGCCAGTAGTATGGATACCTCTGGGGCCAACGTCCTGACTTTC

D: TRBD1
V: TRBV25-1
size: .
J: TRBJ1-2
CDR3: CASSETGRDGYTF
DNA: TGTGCCAGCAGTGAGACAGGGAGGGATGGCTACACCTTC

D: TRBD2
V: TRBV19
size: .
J: TRBJ2-1
CDR3: CASSLNMGGSRDEQFF
DNA: TGTGCCAGTAGCCTGAATATGGGCGGGAGTCGGGATGAGCAGTTCTTC

D: TRBD2
V: TRBV5-4
size: .
J: TRBJ2-7
CDR3: CASSLDTSGPLYEQYF
DNA: TGTGCCAGCAGCTTGGATACTAGCGGGCCCCTTTACGAGCAGTACTTC

D: TRBD2
V: TRBV27
size: .
J: TRBJ2-3
CDR3: CASSFFASGSTDTQYF
DNA: TGTGCCAGCAGTTTTTTCGCTAGCGGCAGCACAGATACGCAGTATTTT

D: .
V: TRBV5-1
size: once
J: TRBJ2-6
CDR3: CASSLEGTGANVLTF
DNA: TGCGCCAGCAGCTTGGAAGGGACCGGGGCCAACGTCCTGACTTTC

D: TRBD1
V: TRBV7-8
size: .
J: TRBJ2-1
CDR3: CASSLDRGNEQFF
DNA: TGTGCCAGCAGCTTAGACAGGGGGAATGAGCAGTTCTTC

D: .
V: TRBV7-9
size: .
J: TRBJ2-7
CDR3: CASSLQSYEQYF
DNA: TGTGCCAGCAGCTTACAGAGCTACGAGCAGTACTTC

D: .
V: TRBV5-1
size: .
J: TRBJ2-6
CDR3: CASRITSGANVLTF
DNA: TGCGCCAGCCGTATTACCTCTGGGGCCAACGTCCTGACTTTC

D: .
V: TRBV9
size: .
J: TRBJ2-2
CDR3: CASSVGLGAGTNTGELFF
DNA: TGTGCCAGCAGCGTGGGATTAGGGGCGGGAACTAACACCGGGGAGCTGTTTTTT

D: .
V: TRBV27
size: .
J: TRBJ2-2
CDR3: CASRIEPGELFF
DNA: TGTGCCAGCAGGATAGAGCCCGGGGAGCTGTTTTTT

D: TRBD2
V: TRBV27
size: few
J: TRBJ2-5
CDR3: CASSAPPGLAGVRQYF
DNA: TGTGCCAGCAGCGCTCCACCGGGACTAGCGGGAGTGCGCCAGTACTTC

D: TRBD2
V: TRBV18
size: .
J: TRBJ2-7
CDR3: CASSPPGTSATYEQYF
DNA: TGTGCCAGCTCACCACCTGGGACTAGCGCGACATACGAGCAGTACTTC

D: TRBD2
V: TRBV7-7
size: .
J: TRBJ2-5
CDR3: CASSIGLAGLETQYF
DNA: TGTGCTAGCAGCATAGGACTAGCGGGCTTGGAGACCCAGTACTTC

D: .
V: TRBV6-6
size: once
J: TRBJ1-2
CDR3: CASKRGYGYTF
DNA: TGTGCCAGCAAACGGGGCTATGGCTACACCTTC

D: .
V: TRBV6-5
size: .
J: TRBJ2-7
CDR3: CASTEDPASFEQYF
DNA: TGTGCCAGCACCGAGGACCCTGCCTCTTTCGAGCAGTACTTC

D: .
V: TRBV9
size: .
J: TRBJ2-7
CDR3: CASSPQPGLGYEQYF
DNA: TGTGCCAGCAGCCCCCAGCCTGGGCTTGGCTACGAGCAGTACTTC

D: .
V: TRBV6-5
size: .
J: TRBJ2-1
CDR3: CASREPSYNEQFF
DNA: TGTGCCAGCAGGGAGCCCTCCTACAATGAGCAGTTCTTC

D: TRBD2
V: TRBV7-7
size: .
J: TRBJ2-5
CDR3: CASSASGTKETQYF
DNA: TGTGCCAGCAGCGCCTCCGGGACTAAAGAGACCCAGTACTTC

D: .
V: TRBV27
size: .
J: TRBJ1-2
CDR3: CASSLSGLTGYTF
DNA: TGTGCCAGCAGTTTATCGGGCCTAACGGGCTACACCTTC

D: .
V: TRBV19
size: .
J: TRBJ2-5
CDR3: CASSTLQLQETQYF
DNA: TGTGCCAGTAGTACCCTACAGTTACAAGAGACCCAGTACTTC

D: .
V: TRBV9
size: few
J: TRBJ1-5
CDR3: CASSVDPGLGNQPQHF
DNA: TGTGCCAGCAGCGTAGATCCGGGGTTGGGCAATCAGCCCCAGCATTTT

D: TRBD2
V: TRBV6-1
size: .
J: TRBJ2-4
CDR3: CASRAGVAKNIQYF
DNA: TGTGCCAGCAGAGCGGGAGTAGCCAAAAACATTCAGTACTTC

D: .
V: TRBV9
size: .
J: TRBJ2-1
CDR3: CASSVAGLGNEQFF
DNA: TGTGCCAGCAGCGTAGCGGGATTGGGTAATGAGCAGTTCTTC

D: .
V: TRBV7-9
size: .
J: TRBJ1-1
CDR3: CASSLGWGVTEAFF
DNA: TGTGCCAGCAGCTTGGGGTGGGGGGTTACTGAAGCTTTCTTT

D: .
V: TRBV7-9
size: .
J: TRBJ2-3
CDR3: CASSPGASGTDTQYF
DNA: TGTGCCAGCAGCCCTGGAGCTAGCGGCACAGATACGCAGTATTTT

D: .
V: TRBV2
size: few
J: TRBJ2-3
CDR3: CASSEAVRDTQYF
DNA: TGTGCCAGCAGTGAAGCGGTTAGGGATACGCAGTATTTT

D: .
V: TRBV19
size: .
J: TRBJ2-5
CDR3: CASSIGPGQETQYF
DNA: TGTGCCAGTAGTATAGGGCCAGGCCAAGAGACCCAGTACTTC

D: TRBD1
V: TRBV28
size: .
J: TRBJ2-6
CDR3: CASNKPPQGTIRANVLTF
DNA: TGTGCCAGCAATAAGCCACCACAGGGGACGATAAGGGCCAACGTCCTGACTTTC

D: .
V: TRBV5-6
size: once
J: TRBJ2-7
CDR3: CASSLEPSATYEQYF
DNA: TGTGCCAGCAGCTTGGAGCCTAGCGCTACCTACGAGCAGTACTTC

D: .
V: TRBV5-4
size: .
J: TRBJ1-2
CDR3: CASSLSRPPYGYTF
DNA: TGTGCCAGCAGCTTGAGTCGGCCCCCGTATGGCTACACCTTC

D: .
V: TRBV21-1
size: .
J: TRBJ2-3
CDR3: CASSPTGGTDTQYF
DNA: TGTGCCAGCAGCCCAACAGGGGGCACAGATACGCAGTATTTT

D: .
V: TRBV19
size: .
J: TRBJ2-1
CDR3: CASSIPGARGQFF
DNA: TGTGCCAGTAGTATCCCCGGGGCGCGAGGTCAGTTCTTC

D: .
V: TRBV20-1
size: .
J: TRBJ1-2
CDR3: CSARLDGYTF
DNA: TGCAGTGCTAGATTGGATGGCTACACCTTC

D: .
V: TRBV30
size: .
J: TRBJ1-2
CDR3: CAVGGYTF
DNA: TGTGCCGTCGGGGGCTACACCTTC

D: .
V: TRBV2
size: .
J: TRBJ2-2
CDR3: CASGRSGELFF
DNA: TGTGCCAGCGGGAGGTCCGGGGAGCTGTTTTTT

D: .
V: TRBV27
size: .
J: TRBJ2-6
CDR3: CASSQGGWGDGANVLTF
DNA: TGTGCCAGCAGTCAGGGTGGGTGGGGCGACGGGGCCAACGTCCTGACTTTC

D: TRBD1
V: TRBV7-3
size: .
J: TRBJ2-2
CDR3: CASSIDRANTGELFF
DNA: TGTGCCAGCAGCATAGACAGGGCGAACACCGGGGAGCTGTTTTTT

D: .
V: TRBV9
size: .
J: TRBJ2-7
CDR3: CASSVGPSPYEQYF
DNA: TGTGCCAGCAGCGTCGGCCCAAGCCCCTACGAGCAGTACTTC

D: .
V: TRBV28
size: .
J: TRBJ2-1
CDR3: CASINQGRESNEQFF
DNA: TGTGCCAGCATTAACCAGGGCAGGGAAAGTAATGAGCAGTTCTTC